Listed here are 21 T cell receptor beta chains from one sample, sequenced in a study of response to subunit inactivated influenza vaccine. TCRdb re-derived calls from the RT-PCR reads in MiXCR, one entry per CDR3 protein. The sample yields 560,000 or so distinct CDR3 sequences, about 7.6% seen once. The material was PBMCs from blood, obtained less than 25 months after vaccination. The source is a man aged 45-69 years who received an inactivated influenza vaccine.

This clonotype was seen many times. J is TRBJ2-1 and V is TRBV20-1; 10 nucleotides agree with TRBD2. The germline gives CDR1 DFQATT, CDR2 SNEGSKA (reference sequence). This CDR3 has 16 residues. V lost 3 bases to trimming and J lost 0 bases; unmatched junction nucleotides: 5. The CDR3 spells CSASSASGSSYNEQFF. Written as DNA, the CDR3 is TGCAGTGCTAGCAGCGCTAGCGGGAGCTCCTACAATGAGCAGTTCTTC.

This clonotype was observed many times. This chain connects TRBV20-1 to TRBJ2-3; D is possibly TRBD1 or TRBD2 (7 bases each). The V gene lost 7 bases and the J gene lost 8 bases, with 16 bases spanning the gap. CDR1 is DFQATT and CDR2 is SNEGSKA in the germline V gene (reference sequence). The CDR3 length is 12 residues. The CDR3 reads CSGRGGQVTQYF. The CDR3 bases are TGCAGTGGCAGGGGGGGGCAAGTTACGCAGTATTTT.

A few counts support this clonotype. The chain's CDR3 is CSVSTSGGPSSYEQYF. The CDR3, as DNA: TGCAGTGTCTCGACTAGCGGGGGGCCAAGCTCCTACGAGCAGTACTTC. The V and J genes are TRBV20-1 and TRBJ2-7; 13 bases fit TRBD2. Per germline, CDR1 DFQATT and CDR2 SNEGSKA (reference sequence). The length of the CDR3 is 16 residues. V lost 7 bases to trimming and J lost 0 bases; unmatched junction nucleotides: 9.

The chain recombines TRBV3-1 with TRBJ1-4; no definite D call. Germline values: CDR1 LGHDT, CDR2 YNNKEL (reference sequence). This CDR3 region has 13 residues. Trimming pared 4 bases from V and 7 bases from J, leaving 10 bases between. Written as DNA, the CDR3 is TGTGCCAGCAGCCCCGGACGAGTTGAAAAACTGTTTTTT. Amino acid sequence: CASSPGRVEKLFF.

The chain employs TRBV3-1 and TRBJ2-1; D unclear. The length of the CDR3 is 13 residues. The ends were cut back, 2 bases at V and 5 bases at J, with 7 bases in the middle. Germline CDR1 LGHDT, CDR2 YNNKEL (reference sequence). The DNA of the CDR3 is TGTGCCAGCAGCCAAATCCGAAACAATGAGCAGTTCTTC. Translation gives CASSQIRNNEQFF.

The J gene is TRBJ1-6, the V gene TRBV5-1; 10 nucleotides line up with TRBD1. The germline gives CDR1 SGHRS, CDR2 YFSETQ. J gave up 7 bases and V 2 bases, and 6 bases lay outside the gene matches. This CDR3 comprises 16 residues. Written as DNA, the CDR3 is TGCGCCAGCAGCTTACTTCAGACAGGGGGCAATTCACCCCTCCACTTT. Its translation is CASSLLQTGGNSPLHF.

This chain uses TRBV7-6 with TRBJ2-6; weak D call: TRBD2 (6 bases). Germline V gives CDR1 SGHVS, CDR2 FNYEAQ. This CDR3 spans 15 amino acids. Trimming took off 4 bases at V and 4 bases at J, with 11 bases between the two ends. CDR3 in amino acids: CASSWRVSGANVLTF. The DNA of the CDR3 is TGTGCCAGCAGCTGGAGGGTGTCCGGGGCCAACGTCCTGACTTTC.

A few counts support this clonotype. The V call is TRBV10-3, the J call TRBJ2-1, with D unresolved. Looked up from germline, CDR1 is ENHRY and CDR2 is SYGVKD. The V gene lost 3 bases and the J gene lost 0 bases, with 9 bases spanning the gap. This CDR3 is 15 amino acids long. Here the CDR3 DNA reads TGTGCCATCAGTGAAGTCACCGTCTCCTACAATGAGCAGTTCTTC. It is translated as CAISEVTVSYNEQFF.

This clonotype was observed a handful of times. J is TRBJ2-7 and V is TRBV4-3; 10 bases fit TRBD1. The ends lost 4 bases at V and 2 bases at J; junction bases unmatched: 5. Per the germline V gene, CDR1 is LGHNA and CDR2 is YSLEER. The CDR3 has 15 amino acids. This CDR3 reads CASSLGTGVAYEQYF. CDR3 in DNA: TGCGCCAGCAGCCTCGGGACAGGGGTCGCCTACGAGCAGTACTTC.

The genes are TRBV7-9 and TRBJ2-7; unclear D gene. This CDR3 is built from 14 residues. Trimming removed 10 bases at V and 2 bases at J, with 18 bases between. The germline V gene has CDR1 SEHNR and CDR2 FQNEAQ (reference sequence). The CDR3 reads CATASGYRPYEQYF. The CDR3 DNA follows: TGTGCCACCGCATCTGGGTACCGACCCTACGAGCAGTACTTC.

The chain combines TRBV3-1 with TRBJ1-6, with 7 bases that match TRBD1. CDR3 length: 17 amino acids. V shed 0 bases and J 9 bases; nucleotides not matched to a gene: 11. Germline CDR1 and CDR2: LGHDT and YNNKEL (reference sequence). The CDR3 sequence: CASSQDQYRGRGSPLHF. CDR3 bases: TGTGCCAGCAGCCAAGATCAGTACAGGGGTCGAGGTTCACCCCTCCACTTT.

This clonotype has more than one count but fewer than ten. CDR3 protein: CASSLFASLPEQFF. The DNA for the CDR3 is TGTGCCAGCAGTTTATTTGCCAGCTTGCCGGAGCAGTTCTTC. The chain couples TRBV28 to TRBJ2-1; D is uncertain. The V end lost 1 base, the J end lost 10 bases, and 14 bases lay between the germline ends. The CDR3 consists of 14 residues. The V gene's germline CDR1 is MDHEN and CDR2 SYDVKM.

This clonotype has a handful of counts. The rearrangement links TRBV4-3 to TRBJ2-3; 9 bases map to TRBD1. Germline CDR1 reads LGHNA; CDR2 reads YSLEER. The CDR3 is 16 amino acids. After removal of 4 bases from V and 1 base from J, the junction contained 6 bases not matched to a gene. CDR3 DNA sequence: TGCGCCAGCAGCCCGGGACAGGGTGTGCGCACAGATACGCAGTATTTT. It translates to CASSPGQGVRTDTQYF.

This clonotype was counted only a few times. V and J are TRBV12-3 or TRBV12-4 and TRBJ1-2, with 10 bases lining up with TRBD1. The CDR3 consists of 14 residues. Trimming at V came to 4 bases and at J to 9 bases, leaving 8 bases not matched to a gene. The CDR3 spells CASSSGQGLSRYTF. CDR3 nucleotides: TGTGCCAGCAGTTCGGGACAGGGGTTGTCGCGCTACACCTTC.

This chain links TRBV5-1 with TRBJ2-7, with a weak D call TRBD1 (6 bases). V dropped 0 bases and J dropped 0 bases, with 13 bases sitting between them. This CDR3 contains 16 residues. Germline loops: CDR1 SGHRS, CDR2 YFSETQ. The CDR3 DNA reads as TGCGCCAGCAGCTTGGCTCCGGGACAAGACTCCTACGAGCAGTACTTC. It encodes CASSLAPGQDSYEQYF.

The CDR3 spells CASSQVGQGILSRAYEQYF. The CDR3 DNA sequence: TGCGCCAGCAGCCAAGTCGGACAGGGGATTCTTAGTCGGGCCTACGAGCAGTACTTC. The V gene is TRBV4-1, the J gene TRBJ2-7; 9 bases map to TRBD1. J was trimmed by 2 bases and V by 1 base; bases with no gene match: 15. Germline CDR1 and CDR2: MGHRA and YSYEKL. CDR3 length: 19 residues.

Many counts were recorded for this clonotype. V usage is TRBV7-9 and J usage is TRBJ2-7; the D is unclear. V was trimmed by 3 bases and J by 6 bases, leaving 9 bases between them. Germline CDR1 SEHNR, CDR2 FQNEAQ (reference sequence). The CDR3 extends over 12 amino acids. As DNA, the CDR3 is TGTGCCAGCAGCTTTTCTAGGCTCGAGCAGTACTTC. Translation gives CASSFSRLEQYF.

In the case of this clonotype: A much larger clone lies one base from this, so it may be a read error. The chain couples TRBV2 to TRBJ2-5; D is undetermined. This CDR3 contains 17 residues. The V and J ends lost 0 bases and 3 bases respectively, with 17 bases between them. Germline assignment: CDR1 SNHLY and CDR2 FYNNEI. The DNA for the CDR3 is TGTGCCAGCAGTGAAGCGCTTCCTTTGGGGTCAAAAGAGACCCAGTACTTC. Translating it yields CASSEALPLGSKETQYF.

This clonotype was seen at least ten times. This chain connects TRBV15 to TRBJ1-5, with D perhaps matching TRBD1 (6 bases). This CDR3 has 16 amino acids. V was clipped by 4 bases and J by 7 bases, with 20 bases between them. Per germline, CDR1 LNHNV and CDR2 YYDKDF (reference sequence). CDR3 protein: CATSNSWYRASQPQHF. CDR3 in DNA: TGTGCCACCAGCAACTCGTGGTACAGGGCCTCGCAGCCCCAGCATTTT.

V and J are TRBV5-1 and TRBJ2-2, with TRBD2 matching over 13 bases. CDR1 and CDR2 from the germline V gene are SGHRS and YFSETQ. V gave up 2 bases and J gave up 5 bases; unmatched junction bases: 9. There are 18 residues in the CDR3. The chain's CDR3 is CASSFGLAGAEMTGELFF. The CDR3 DNA follows: TGCGCCAGCAGCTTCGGACTAGCGGGAGCGGAAATGACCGGGGAGCTGTTTTTT.

This clonotype was seen repeatedly, ten times or more. J is TRBJ2-1 and V is TRBV12-3 or TRBV12-4; 9 nucleotides align to TRBD1. Trimming took 8 bases from V and 4 from J; bases not matched to a gene: 9. The CDR3 length is 15 residues. CDR3 residues: CASALTGGGYNEQFF. Written as DNA, the CDR3 is TGTGCCAGCGCTTTGACAGGGGGTGGGTACAATGAGCAGTTCTTC.